This T cell receptor (beta chain) was recovered during a study of identical twins (TCRdb year 2016). The study in broad terms: To test whether fetal clonotypes persist, the study used deep sequencing on TCR alpha and beta repertoires from monozygotic twins, unrelated adults of various ages, and cord blood. Replicate twin experiments were performed at different times using different library preparation protocols to rule out contamination.

There are 9 amino acids in the CDR3, from cysteine to phenylalanine inclusive. Of the read, only the CDR3 DNA is kept; its 27 bases are in frame from base 1. The trim is 5 bases for V and 5 bases for J, with a gap of 4 bases between the germline ends. Taken from the germline V gene, the CDR1 and CDR2 loops are SQVTM and ANQGSEA. Concerning this clonotype itself: Its specific antigen is unknown. There are no base qualities to consult, and no much larger clone falls within one base.

Library preparation used 5' RACE. These reads were obtained on an Illumina HiSeq 2000. Template switching added a universal primer binding site, and the final cDNA carried a unique molecular identifier that allowed TCR cDNA molecules to be counted accurately. Specific primers in the conserved constant-segment region were used to synthesize first-strand cDNA for the TCR alpha and beta chains. To control for contamination, every cDNA library was double barcoded, receiving both a SMART-Mk sample barcode and Illumina barcodes. Two successive PCR steps introduced TruSeq adapter sequences along with Illumina sample barcodes. TCR alpha and beta cDNA libraries were sequenced on the Illumina HiSeq platform with custom primers. Turning to the authors' computational methods: MiGEC was used to process raw reads and extract unique molecular identifiers, and MiXCR was used to find CDR3 positions. For each individual, recombination models were inferred using an EM algorithm with the repgenHMM and IGoR tools. Shared clonotype analysis was performed with the tcR package in R, normalizing sharing by the product of cloneset sizes. To study raw recombination free of thymic and clonal selection effects, out-of-frame nonproductive sequences were analyzed. TCRdb passed the public sequencing reads through fastp at Q25 and MiXCR, retaining productive beta sequences. All rows with the same CDR3 protein become a single entry with the most common DNA and genes. The V and J calls follow TCRdb's processing rather than the paper's. This sample comprises some 500,000 distinct CDR3 sequences, approximately 22% of them detected only once. About 0.93% of the sample goes to the ten largest clones.

Every donor was a healthy Caucasian. Three pairs of female monozygotic twins, all aged about 18 to 29 years, were included in the twin cohort. Positive isolation kits from Invitrogen were used to isolate CD4+ and CD8+ T cell populations. Beyond this particular receptor, the publication reports: Invariant T cells such as MAIT and iNKT could partly confound zero-insertion analyses, although diverse VJ usage argued against such confounding for most clonotypes. Conclusions relied on cross-sectional statistical analysis, since the same donors could not be followed over many years. Excess twin sharing in beta out-of-frame sequences was weaker because fewer shared sequences lowered the signal-to-noise ratio. Abundant cord blood beta clonotypes carried fewer insertions; young adult naive repertoires showed a weaker similar trend, while memory repertoires showed none. In monozygotic twins, out-of-frame TCR alpha sharing was systematically underestimated by recombination models, although the models agreed with sharing between unrelated individuals. Compared with coincidental sharing between unrelated individuals, an excess of low generation-probability sequences was observed among out-of-frame TCR alpha sequences shared between twins.

These same data were also listed under a study on T cells expressing NK-cell markers. The second study reports: TCR beta-chain repertoires were profiled in sorted CD3+CD56+NKG2C+, CD3+CD56+NKG2C- and CD3+CD56-NKG2C+ T-cell subsets from several donors. Seven of the eight sequenced donors were HCMV-seropositive and one was HCMV-seronegative. To restrict sorting to alphabetaTCR-expressing T cells, an anti-gammadeltaTCR antibody was added in several experiments. In roughly six donors, the dominant CD3+CD56+NKG2C+ clonotypes ranked among the top 10 CD8+ clonotypes, making up roughly 1.0-8% of CD8+ T cells. Those dominant clonotypes were again the most abundant among CD3+CD56-NKG2C+ cells in a few donors, at roughly 28.3-65%. Whether the expanded NKG2C-expressing T cell clones were specific for HCMV antigens was left unclear. The study sequenced eight donors, all healthy volunteers chosen at random: three men and five women. To determine HCMV serostatus, a commercial ELISA kit was used to detect HCMV-specific IgG in serum. Reads were demultiplexed and grouped by UMI with MIGEC, and clonotypes were assembled and quantified with MiTCR. Only TCR cDNA sequences supported by at least two reads were kept to exclude erroneous sequences. Downstream repertoire analysis used the tcR package, and clonotypes were matched across fractions by CDR3 nucleotide sequence plus V segment. VDJmatch was used to annotate antigen specificity against VDJdb, with one amino acid substitution in CDR3 allowed.

This receptor was identified in a woman younger than 30 in good health. Material: CD4+ T cells sorted from blood. The V and J segments used are TRBV29-1 and TRBJ2-7; no D gene can be assigned with confidence. The CDR3 in this case is CSVPHEQYF. DNA sequence: TGCAGCGTTCCCCACGAGCAGTACTTC.